This TCR beta chain comes out of a study of CXCR3-negative and CXCR3-positive naive CD8 T cells. UMI-labeled 5' RACE TRB cDNA libraries were prepared from the cells. TCRdb re-called the 5' RACE reads; every CDR3 protein appears as one record, without DNA. The sample holds roughly 140,000 distinct CDR3 sequences. Whole-study findings and limits: The study found more hydrophobic TRB CDR3s in CXCR3-positive naive cells than in CXCR3-negative naive cells.

CDR1 is SQVTM and CDR2 is ANQGSEA in the germline V gene. The CDR3 loop spans 13 amino acids. To note about this clonotype: Its antigen is as yet unknown.

Sequenced material: naive CXCR3+ CD8+ T cells from blood. The subset is: CD45RO-CCR7+CD27+CD95- naive CD8+ T cells expressing CXCR3 (TNR3+). The sequence was collected from a human donor in good health. Some clones in this sample may be carry-over from other donors' samples. The V gene is TRBV29-1, the J gene TRBJ1-2. The CDR3 region is CSVDSGIYYGYTF.